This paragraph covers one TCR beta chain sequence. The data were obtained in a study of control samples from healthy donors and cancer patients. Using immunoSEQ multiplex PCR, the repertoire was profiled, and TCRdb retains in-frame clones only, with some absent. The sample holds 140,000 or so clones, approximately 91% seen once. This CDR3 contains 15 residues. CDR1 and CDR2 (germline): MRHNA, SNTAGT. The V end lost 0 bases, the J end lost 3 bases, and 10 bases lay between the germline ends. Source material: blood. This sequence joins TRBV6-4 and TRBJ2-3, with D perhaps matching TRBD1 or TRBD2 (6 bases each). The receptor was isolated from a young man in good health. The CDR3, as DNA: TGTGCCAGCAGTGACTCGGAGGGGGGAACAGATACGCAGTATTTT. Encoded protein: CASSDSEGGTDTQYF.